This record looks at one TCR beta chain sequence and its context. TCRdb re-called the PCR reads through MiXCR, storing one row per CDR3 protein. The sample yields more than 10,000 distinct CDR3 sequences, 45% to 55% seen once. The record originates from a study of tumor-infiltrating lymphocytes in oesophageal squamous cell carcinoma. CDR1 is SGHTA, CDR2 FQGTGA, per germline. The CDR3 totals 16 residues. The TCR sequence derives from a male donor with esophageal squamous cell carcinoma. The sequenced sample was normal esophageal tissue next to the tumor. V and J are TRBV7-3 and TRBJ1-1, with a tentative D call TRBD2 (5 bases). The DNA end is more similar to TRBJ2-2, so the J call may be wrong. The CDR3 loop is CASSLFPLRETGELFF. DNA of the CDR3: TGTGCCAGCAGCTTATTTCCCCTGAGGGAAACCGGGGAGCTGTTTTTT.